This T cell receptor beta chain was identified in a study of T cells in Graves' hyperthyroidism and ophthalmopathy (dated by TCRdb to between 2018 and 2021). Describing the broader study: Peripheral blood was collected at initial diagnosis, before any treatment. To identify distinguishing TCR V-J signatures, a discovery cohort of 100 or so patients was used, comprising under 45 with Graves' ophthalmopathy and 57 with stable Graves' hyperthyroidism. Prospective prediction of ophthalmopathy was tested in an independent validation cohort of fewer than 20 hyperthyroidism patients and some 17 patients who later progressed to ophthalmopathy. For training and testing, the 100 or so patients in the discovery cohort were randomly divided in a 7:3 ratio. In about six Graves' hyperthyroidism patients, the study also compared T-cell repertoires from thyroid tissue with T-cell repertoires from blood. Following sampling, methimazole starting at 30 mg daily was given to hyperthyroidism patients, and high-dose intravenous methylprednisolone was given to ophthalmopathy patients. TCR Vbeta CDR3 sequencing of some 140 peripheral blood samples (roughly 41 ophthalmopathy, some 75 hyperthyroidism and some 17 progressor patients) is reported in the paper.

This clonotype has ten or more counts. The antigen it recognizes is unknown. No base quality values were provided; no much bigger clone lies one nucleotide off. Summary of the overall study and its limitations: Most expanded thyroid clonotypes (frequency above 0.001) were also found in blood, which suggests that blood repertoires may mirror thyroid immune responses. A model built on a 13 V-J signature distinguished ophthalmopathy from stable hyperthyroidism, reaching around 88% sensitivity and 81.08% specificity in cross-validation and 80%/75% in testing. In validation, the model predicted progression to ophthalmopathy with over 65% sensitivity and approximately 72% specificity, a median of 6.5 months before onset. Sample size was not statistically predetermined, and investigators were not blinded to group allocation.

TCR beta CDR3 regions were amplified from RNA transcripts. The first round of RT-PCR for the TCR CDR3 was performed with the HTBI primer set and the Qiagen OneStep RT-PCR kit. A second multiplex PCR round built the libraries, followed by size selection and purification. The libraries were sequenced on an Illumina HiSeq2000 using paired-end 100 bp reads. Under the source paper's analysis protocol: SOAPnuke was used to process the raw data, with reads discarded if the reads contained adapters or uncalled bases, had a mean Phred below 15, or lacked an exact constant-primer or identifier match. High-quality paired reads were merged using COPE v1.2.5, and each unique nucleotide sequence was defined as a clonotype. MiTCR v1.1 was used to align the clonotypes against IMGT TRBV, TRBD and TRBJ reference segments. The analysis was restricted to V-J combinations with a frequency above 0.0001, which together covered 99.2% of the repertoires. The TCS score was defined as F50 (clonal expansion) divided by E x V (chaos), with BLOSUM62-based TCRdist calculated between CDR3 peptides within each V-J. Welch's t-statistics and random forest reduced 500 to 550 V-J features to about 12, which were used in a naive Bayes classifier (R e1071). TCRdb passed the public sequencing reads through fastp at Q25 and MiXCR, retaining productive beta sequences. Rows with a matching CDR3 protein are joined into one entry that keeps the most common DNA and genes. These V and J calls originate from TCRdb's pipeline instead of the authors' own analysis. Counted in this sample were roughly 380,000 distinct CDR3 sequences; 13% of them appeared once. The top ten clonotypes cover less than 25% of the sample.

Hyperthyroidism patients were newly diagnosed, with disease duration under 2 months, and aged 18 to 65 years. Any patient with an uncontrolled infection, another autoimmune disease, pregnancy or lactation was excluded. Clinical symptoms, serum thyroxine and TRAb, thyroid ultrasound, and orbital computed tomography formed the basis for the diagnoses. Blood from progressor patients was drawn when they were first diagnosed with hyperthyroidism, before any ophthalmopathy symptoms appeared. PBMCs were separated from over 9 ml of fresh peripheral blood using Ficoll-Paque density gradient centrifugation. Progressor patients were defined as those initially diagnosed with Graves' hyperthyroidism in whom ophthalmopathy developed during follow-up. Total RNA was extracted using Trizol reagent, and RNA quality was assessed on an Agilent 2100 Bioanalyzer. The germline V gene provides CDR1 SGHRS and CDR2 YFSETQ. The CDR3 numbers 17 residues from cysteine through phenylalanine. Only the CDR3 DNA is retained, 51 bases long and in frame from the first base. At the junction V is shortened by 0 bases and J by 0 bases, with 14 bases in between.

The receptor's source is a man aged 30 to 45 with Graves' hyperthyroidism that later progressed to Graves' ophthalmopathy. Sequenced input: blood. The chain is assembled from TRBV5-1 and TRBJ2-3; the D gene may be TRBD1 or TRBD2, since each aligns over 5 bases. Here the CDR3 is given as CASSLGIGTPSTDTQYF. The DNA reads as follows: TGCGCCAGCAGCTTGGGTATCGGGACCCCTAGCACAGATACGCAGTATTTT.